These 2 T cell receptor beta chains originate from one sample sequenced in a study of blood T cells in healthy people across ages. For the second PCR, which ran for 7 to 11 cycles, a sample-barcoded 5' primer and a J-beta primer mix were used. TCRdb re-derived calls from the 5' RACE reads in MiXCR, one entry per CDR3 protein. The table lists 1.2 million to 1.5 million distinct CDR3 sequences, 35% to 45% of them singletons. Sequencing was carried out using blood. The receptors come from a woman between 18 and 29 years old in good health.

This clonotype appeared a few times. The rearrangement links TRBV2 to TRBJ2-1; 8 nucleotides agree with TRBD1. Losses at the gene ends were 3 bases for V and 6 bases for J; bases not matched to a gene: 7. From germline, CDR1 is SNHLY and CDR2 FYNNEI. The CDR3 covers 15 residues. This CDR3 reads CASSEAAGGVNEQFF. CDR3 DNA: TGTGCCAGCAGTGAGGCAGCAGGGGGCGTCAATGAGCAGTTCTTC.

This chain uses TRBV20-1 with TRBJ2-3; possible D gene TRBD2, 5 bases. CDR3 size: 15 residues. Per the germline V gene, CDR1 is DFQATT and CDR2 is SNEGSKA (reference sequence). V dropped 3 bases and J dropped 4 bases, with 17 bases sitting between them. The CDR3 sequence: CSASARIGSADTQYF. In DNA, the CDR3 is TGCAGTGCTAGCGCACGGATAGGGAGCGCAGATACGCAGTATTTT.